The 22 T cell receptor beta chains below were found in one sample sequenced in a study of blood T cell repertoires in COVID-19. Data came from immunoSEQ multiplex PCR; TCRdb stores just in-frame clones and leaves some out. The sample includes fewer than 450,000 clones, roughly 87% of them seen just once. The source material was PBMCs or T cells enriched from blood (not recorded which). Receptors originate from a man aged 18 to 35 who had recovered from COVID-19.

The genes are TRBV3-1 (or the pseudogene TRBV3-2) and TRBJ2-7, with TRBD2 matching over 12 bases. The CDR3 is 15 amino acids. Germline-derived CDR1 and CDR2 are LGHDT and YNNKEL (reference sequence). V dropped 4 bases and J dropped 2; count of bases not matched to a gene: 3. In DNA, the CDR3 is TGTGCCAGCAGCCTCGGACTAGCGGGAACCTACGAGCAGTACTTC. Translating gives CASSLGLAGTYEQYF.

The chain carries TRBV6-1 and TRBJ1-5; D not certain. The ends were cut back, 3 bases at V and 3 bases at J, with 12 bases in the middle. Germline values: CDR1 MNHNS, CDR2 SASEGT. There are 15 residues in the CDR3. The CDR3 region is CASSEGRVDNQPQHF. The DNA for the CDR3 is TGTGCCAGCAGTGAGGGGAGGGTAGACAATCAGCCCCAGCATTTT.

The V and J genes are TRBV19 and TRBJ1-3; unclear D gene. The CDR3 contains 18 residues. V gave up 3 bases and J gave up 0 bases, with 18 bases separating them. Germline V lookup: CDR1 LNHDA, CDR2 SQIVND (reference sequence). The CDR3: CASSINPPGGLSGNTIYF. CDR3 coding DNA: TGTGCCAGTAGTATTAACCCCCCCGGAGGCCTCTCTGGAAACACCATATATTTT.

The V gene is TRBV6-5, the J gene TRBJ1-3; D is undetermined. Germline V gene lookup returns CDR1 MNHEY and CDR2 SVGAGI. V was cut by 5 bases and J by 4 bases, with 9 bases left in between. The CDR3 covers 13 residues. The CDR3 DNA is TGTGCCAGCAGTACATATACGGGAAACACCATATATTTT. Translation: CASSTYTGNTIYF.

The chain has TRBV2 and TRBJ1-1, with D possibly being TRBD1 (5 bases). This CDR3 is built from 14 residues. Germline lookup yields CDR1 SNHLY and CDR2 FYNNEI. The germline V and J ends were trimmed by 7 bases and 4 bases, with 16 bases remaining between them. CDR3 nucleotide sequence: TGTGCCAGCATCCGGGACTCTGGGGGCACTGAAGCTTTCTTT. Its protein is CASIRDSGGTEAFF. Supplemented by reference TRBV2 and TRBJ1-1, the full variable domain reads EPEVTQTPSHQVTQMGQEVILRCVPISNHLYFYWYRQILGQKVEFLVSFYNNEISEKSEIFDDQFSVERPDGSNFTLKIRSTKLEDSAMYFCASIRDSGGTEAFFGQGTRLTVV.

The chain joins TRBV9 to TRBJ1-3, with D tentatively TRBD1 (5 bases). The CDR3 is 16 residues long. In germline, CDR1 is SGDLS, CDR2 YYNGEE. Trimming shortened V by 1 base and J by 1 base, and 12 bases separated the two germline ends. The CDR3 protein is CASSVYSGSSGNTIYF. The CDR3 DNA reads as TGTGCCAGCAGCGTATACTCAGGGTCATCTGGAAACACCATATATTTT. Supplemented by reference TRBV9 and TRBJ1-3, the full variable domain reads DSGVTQTPKHLITATGQRVTLRCSPRSGDLSVYWYQQSLDQGLQFLIQYYNGEERAKGNILERFSAQQFPDLHSELNLSSLELGDSALYFCASSVYSGSSGNTIYFGEGSWLTVV.

The chain combines TRBV6-5 with TRBJ2-7, with a weak D call TRBD1 (5 bases). V was trimmed by 6 bases and J by 3 bases, leaving 18 bases between them. Germline CDR1 is MNHEY and CDR2 is SVGAGI. This CDR3 comprises 15 residues. The DNA for the CDR3 is TGTGCCAGCAGGGAGACAGAGGCCACGTTCTACGAGCAGTACTTC. Protein sequence: CASRETEATFYEQYF.

This chain joins TRBV15 and TRBJ1-6, with TRBD1 identical over 7 bases. V dropped 3 bases and J dropped 5; count of bases not matched to a gene: 7. Germline CDR1 and CDR2: LNHNV and YYDKDF (reference sequence). This CDR3 comprises 16 residues. CDR3 amino acids: CATSSLRDSNNSPLHF. DNA of the CDR3: TGTGCCACCAGCAGCCTCCGGGACAGCAATAATTCACCCCTCCACTTT.

This chain links TRBV28 with TRBJ2-4, with D uncertain. The CDR3 has 16 residues. Germline CDR1 reads MDHEN; CDR2 reads SYDVKM. V was shortened by 3 bases and J by 0 bases, with 12 bases between the two germline ends. DNA for the CDR3: TGTGCCAGCAGTTTTACGAGGAACGTAGCCAAAAACATTCAGTACTTC. It specifies CASSFTRNVAKNIQYF.

The genes are TRBV30 and TRBJ2-7; D not certain. V was cut by 0 bases and J by 2 bases, with 14 bases left in between. The CDR3 length is 15 residues. Germline assignment: CDR1 GTSNPN and CDR2 SVGIG (reference sequence). CDR3 region: CAWSVIVGRTYEQYF. CDR3 coding DNA: TGTGCCTGGAGTGTAATCGTGGGCCGTACCTACGAGCAGTACTTC.

V gene TRBV11-3 combines with J gene TRBJ2-3, with D possibly TRBD2 on 5 matching bases. This CDR3 region has 12 residues. Trimming removed 3 bases at V and 5 bases at J, with 6 bases between. From germline, CDR1 is SGHNT and CDR2 YENEEA. The CDR3 region is CASSFRGDTQYF. DNA of the CDR3: TGTGCCAGCAGCTTCCGGGGAGATACGCAGTATTTT.

The chain combines TRBV28 with TRBJ2-1; possible D gene TRBD2, 6 bases. This CDR3 has 15 amino acids. The V end lost 7 bases, the J end lost 0 bases, and 13 bases lay between the germline ends. Germline V gene data show CDR1 as MDHEN and CDR2 as SYDVKM. Written as DNA, the CDR3 is TGTGCCAGCACCCTCGGGACTTACTCCTACAATGAGCAGTTCTTC. It translates to CASTLGTYSYNEQFF.

This chain links TRBV5-6 with TRBJ1-5; possibly TRBD1 for D (6 bases). The ends were cut back, 1 base at V and 1 base at J, with 9 bases in the middle. The germline gives CDR1 SGHDT, CDR2 YYEEEE. The CDR3 is 15 amino acids. The CDR3: CASSLYGQSNQPQHF. The CDR3 bases are TGTGCCAGCAGCTTGTACGGACAGAGCAATCAGCCCCAGCATTTT.

The chain has TRBV11-2 and TRBJ1-3, with D perhaps matching TRBD1 (6 bases). Trimming stripped 4 bases from V and 0 bases from J, with 13 bases between. The germline V gene encodes CDR1 SGHAT and CDR2 FQNNGV. This CDR3 is built from 16 residues. The CDR3 here is CASSSLGATSGNTIYF. The DNA for the CDR3 is TGTGCCAGCAGCTCCCTGGGGGCCACCTCTGGAAACACCATATATTTT.

J is TRBJ1-5 and V is TRBV19; D might be TRBD1 (5 bases). The CDR3 length is 15 residues. CDR1 is LNHDA and CDR2 is SQIVND in the germline V gene (reference sequence). Trimming took off 9 bases at V and 2 bases at J, with 17 bases between the two ends. The CDR3 sequence is CASAEGVGGNQPQHF. CDR3 DNA sequence: TGTGCCAGCGCCGAAGGGGTTGGTGGCAATCAGCCCCAGCATTTT.

The genes are TRBV28 and TRBJ1-1, with TRBD1 matching over 8 bases. V was pared by 2 bases and J by 11 bases, with 7 bases of the junction left unmatched. The CDR3 consists of 13 residues. From germline, CDR1 is MDHEN and CDR2 SYDVKM. CDR3 DNA: TGTGCCAGCAGTTTAAGAGGACAGGGAGGCGCTTTCTTT. Translating it yields CASSLRGQGGAFF.

This rearrangement joins TRBV23-1 to TRBJ2-7, with D tentatively TRBD1 (8 bases). TRBV23-1 is classed as an ORF, of uncertain function. This CDR3 comprises 14 residues. Trimming shortened V by 6 bases and J by 2 bases, and 14 bases separated the two germline ends. The CDR3 sequence: CASRPAGQAYEQYF. The CDR3 nucleotides read TGCGCCAGCAGGCCAGCGGGACAGGCCTACGAGCAGTACTTC.

This chain uses TRBV7-8 with TRBJ1-1; D not resolved. V lost 5 bases, J lost 6 bases, and 7 bases lay in between. The germline V gene encodes CDR1 SGHVS and CDR2 FQNEAQ. The CDR3 runs to 11 residues. CDR3 nucleotides: TGTGCCAGCAGCCAGTCGGCTGAAGCTTTCTTT. Translation gives CASSQSAEAFF. The variable domain in full, completed from reference TRBV7-8 and TRBJ1-1, reads GAGVSQSPRYKVAKRGQDVALRCDPISGHVSLFWYQQALGQGPEFLTYFQNEAQLDKSGLPSDRFFAERPEGSVSTLKIQRTQQEDSAVYLCASSQSAEAFFGQGTRLTVV.

The sample holds a few counts of this clone. This rearrangement joins TRBV4-1 to TRBJ1-4, with 7 bases matching TRBD1. V lost 6 bases to trimming and J lost 5 bases; unmatched junction nucleotides: 6. Germline values: CDR1 MGHRA, CDR2 YSYEKL. This CDR3 comprises 14 residues. This CDR3 reads CASSPRDSNEKLFF. CDR3 DNA sequence: TGCGCCAGCAGTCCCCGGGACAGCAATGAAAAACTGTTTTTT.

The chain couples TRBV30 to TRBJ1-5; 11 bases match TRBD1. Germline CDR1 GTSNPN, CDR2 SVGIG (reference sequence). V gave up 0 bases and J gave up 7 bases; unmatched junction bases: 5. This CDR3 region has 15 residues. The CDR3 is CAWSVRGTGGQPQHF. The DNA for the CDR3 is TGTGCCTGGAGTGTACGCGGGACAGGGGGGCAGCCCCAGCATTTT.

This rearrangement joins TRBV2 to TRBJ1-6; D is uncertain. V was shortened by 1 base and J by 7 bases, with 8 bases between the two germline ends. This CDR3 is built from 14 residues. Germline CDR1 SNHLY, CDR2 FYNNEI. The chain's CDR3 is CASSEGGGNSPLHF. The CDR3 coding sequence is TGTGCCAGCAGTGAAGGAGGTGGAAATTCACCCCTCCACTTT.

This chain connects TRBV28 to TRBJ1-4; weak D call: TRBD1 (6 bases). V dropped 4 bases and J dropped 4 bases, with 19 bases sitting between them. The CDR3 runs to 17 residues. Per the germline V gene, CDR1 is MDHEN and CDR2 is SYDVKM. CDR3 loop: CASSSRVRGTFNEKLFF. For the CDR3, the DNA is TGTGCCAGCAGTTCCAGGGTCAGAGGGACATTTAATGAAAAACTGTTTTTT.